The present TCR beta chain was sequenced within a study of blood T cell repertoires in COVID-19. Enrolled during active infection, Seattle patients were then followed longitudinally. The authors' processing: Amplifying reference gene primers gave estimates of nucleated cell counts. Sequencing used immunoSEQ multiplex PCR; TCRdb keeps in-frame clones, though not all of them. The V and J calls and clone size were taken over from that table, and D and trimming were inferred from the DNA. The sample lists about 270,000 clones; around nine tenths were seen once. The V segment lost 0 bases and the J segment 10 bases; nucleotides outside the gene matches: 10. Germline CDR1 reads LGHNA; CDR2 reads YNFKEQ. The CDR3 runs 17 residues.

The sequence derives from a woman aged 70-85 years with COVID-19, enrolled during active disease. J is TRBJ2-1 and V is TRBV4-2; 12 bases map to TRBD2. The specimen sequenced was peripheral blood. Here the CDR3 reads CASSQELLAGGLREQFF. The CDR3 nucleotides are TGTGCCAGCAGCCAAGAACTCCTAGCGGGGGGGCTGCGGGAGCAGTTCTTC.